This section outlines one T cell receptor beta chain sequence together with its context. Its target is not known. Looked up from germline, CDR1 is SGHRS and CDR2 is YFSETQ. Trimming left V 7 bases short and J 0 bases short, with 8 bases between. This CDR3 has 12 amino acids. The record originates from a study of a mutant IDH1 vaccine in newly diagnosed glioma. Looking at the study overall: Treated patients were roughly 62% male, roughly 40% female, mean age 40.4 years.

Here immunoSEQ multiplex PCR was the method, and the copy in TCRdb shows in-frame clones only, minus some. The table shows some 70,000 clones, with 79% occurring only once. General study points: The occurrence of vaccine-induced immune responses was seen in around 95% of patients. The authors found pseudoprogression apparently unrelated to changes in top peripheral T cell clonotypes.

Time point defined: baseline, week 1 (first vaccination visit). Stated treatment: pre-vaccination baseline after standard-of-care therapy. Astrocytomas that were new, WHO grade 3 or 4, IDH1-mutant and ATRX-lost were present in the donors. The TCR sequence derives from a man in his forties or fifties with glioma. This rearrangement joins TRBV5-1 to TRBJ2-7, with D possibly being TRBD1 (6 bases). Sequencing was performed on PBMCs, taken from a glioma patient treated with radiotherapy, temozolomide or both. The CDR3 region has the DNA TGCGCCAGCGAGGGACACTCCTACGAGCAGTACTTC. Amino acids: CASEGHSYEQYF.